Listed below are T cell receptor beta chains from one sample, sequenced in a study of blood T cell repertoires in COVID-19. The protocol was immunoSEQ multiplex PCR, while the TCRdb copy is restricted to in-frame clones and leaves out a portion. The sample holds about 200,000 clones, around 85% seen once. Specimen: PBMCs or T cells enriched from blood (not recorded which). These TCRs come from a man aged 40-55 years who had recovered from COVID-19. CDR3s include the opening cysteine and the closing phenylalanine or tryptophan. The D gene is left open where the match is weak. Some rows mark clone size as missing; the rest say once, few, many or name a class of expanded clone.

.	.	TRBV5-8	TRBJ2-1	TGTGCCAGCAGCTTGGAGGGGGAGATGTACAATGAGCAGTTCTTC	CASSLEGEMYNEQFF
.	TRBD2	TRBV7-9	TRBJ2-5	TGTGCCAGCAGCTTAGCCGGGACTAGCCTAGAGACCCAGTACTTC	CASSLAGTSLETQYF
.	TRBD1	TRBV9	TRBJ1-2	TGTGCCAGCAGCGTAGGACAGGGGTATGGCTACACCTTC	CASSVGQGYGYTF
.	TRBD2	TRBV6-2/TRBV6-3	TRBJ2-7	TGTGCCAGCAGTAAAGCGGGAGTGGACGCCCGCGAGCAGTACTTC	CASSKAGVDAREQYF
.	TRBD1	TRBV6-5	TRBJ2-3	TGTGCCAGCAGCCGGACAGGGGGAAGCACAGATACGCAGTATTTT	CASSRTGGSTDTQYF
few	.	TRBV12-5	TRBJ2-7	TGTGCTAGTGGTTTGGGGCAGGCCTACTCCTACGAGCAGTACTTC	CASGLGQAYSYEQYF
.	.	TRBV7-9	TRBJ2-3	TGTGCCAGCAGCCCAAGCAGGGGCCCGGACACAGATACGCAGTATTTT	CASSPSRGPDTDTQYF
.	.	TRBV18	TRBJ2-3	TGTGCCAGCTCACCAGTTAACGGGGGACCCACAGATACGCAGTATTTT	CASSPVNGGPTDTQYF
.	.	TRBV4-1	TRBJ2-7	TGCGCCAGCAGCCAAGCCTTCTACAGTTCCTACGAGCAGTACTTC	CASSQAFYSSYEQYF
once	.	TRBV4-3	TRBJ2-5	TGCGCCAGCAGCCAAGATGGCGCGGGTGGTAAGACCCAGTACTTC	CASSQDGAGGKTQYF
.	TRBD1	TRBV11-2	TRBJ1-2	TGTGCCAGCAGCCCAAGGGACAGGGAGGTCAGTGGCTACACCTTC	CASSPRDREVSGYTF
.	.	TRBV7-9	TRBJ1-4	TGTGCCACGTCTAAAGCGGCAACTAATGAAAAACTGTTTTTT	CATSKAATNEKLFF
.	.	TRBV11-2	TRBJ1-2	TGTGCCAGCAGCCTCGACAGCAACTATGGCTACACCTTC	CASSLDSNYGYTF
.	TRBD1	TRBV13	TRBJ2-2	TGTGCCAGCAGCTTAGGCCTGGGGACAGGGGACACCGGGGAGCTGTTTTTT	CASSLGLGTGDTGELFF
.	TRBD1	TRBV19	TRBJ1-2	TGTGCCAGTAGTGAAGACAGGGGGAGTGGGGGCTACACCTTC	CASSEDRGSGGYTF
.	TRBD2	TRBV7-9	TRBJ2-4	TGTGCCAGCAGTCCCCTTGGGGAGGGCCTAGCCAAAAACATTCAGTACTTC	CASSPLGEGLAKNIQYF
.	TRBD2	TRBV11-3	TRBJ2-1	TGTGCCAGCAGCTTAGCTAGGGGACTAGCGGGTACCAATGAGCAGTTCTTC	CASSLARGLAGTNEQFF
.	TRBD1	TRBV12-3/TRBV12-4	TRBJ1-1	TGTGCCAGCAGTTTTGGGACAGCGGAAGCTTTCTTT	CASSFGTAEAFF